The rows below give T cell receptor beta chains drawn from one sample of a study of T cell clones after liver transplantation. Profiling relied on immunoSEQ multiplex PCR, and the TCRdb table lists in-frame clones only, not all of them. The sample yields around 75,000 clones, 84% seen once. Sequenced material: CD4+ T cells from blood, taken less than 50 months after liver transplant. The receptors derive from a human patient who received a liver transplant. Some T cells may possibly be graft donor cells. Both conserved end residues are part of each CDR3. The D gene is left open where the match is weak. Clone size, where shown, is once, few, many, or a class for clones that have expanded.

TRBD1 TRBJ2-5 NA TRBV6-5 TGTGCCAGCAGGATGGACAGGGTCCAAGAGACCCAGTACTTC CASRMDRVQETQYF
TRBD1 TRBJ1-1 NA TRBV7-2 TGTGCCAGCAGAATCAGGGGGGCTAACACTGAAGCTTTCTTT CASRIRGANTEAFF
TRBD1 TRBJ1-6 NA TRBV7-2 TGTGCCAGCAGCTTACCCGGACAGGCTAATTCACCCCTCCACTTT CASSLPGQANSPLHF
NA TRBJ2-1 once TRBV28 TGTGCCAGCAGTTATCAATTAGCGGTGAGCTTGTCCTACAATGAGCAGTTCTTC CASSYQLAVSLSYNEQFF
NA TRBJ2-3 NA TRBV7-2 TGTGCCAGCAGTATAACAGATACGCAGTATTTT CASSITDTQYF
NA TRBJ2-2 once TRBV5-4 TGTGCCAGCAGCTTGGCTTTGGGGATCGGGGAGCTGTTTTTT CASSLALGIGELFF
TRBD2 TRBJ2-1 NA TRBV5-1 TGCGCCAGCAGCTTACCCGGGACTAGCGGGAACGATGAGCAGTTCTTC CASSLPGTSGNDEQFF
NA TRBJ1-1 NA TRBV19 TGTGCCAGTAGTACTGGACAGTGGAACACTGAAGCTTTCTTT CASSTGQWNTEAFF
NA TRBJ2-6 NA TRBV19 TGTGCCAGTAGTATGTTGCAGGGCTCTGGGGCCAACGTCCTGACTTTC CASSMLQGSGANVLTF
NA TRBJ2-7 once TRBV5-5 TGTGCCAGCAGCTTGGTCTCAAGGGCCTCTAACGAGCAGTACTTC CASSLVSRASNEQYF
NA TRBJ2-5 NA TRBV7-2 TGTGCCAGCAGTCCCCAAGAGACCCAGTACTTC CASSPQETQYF
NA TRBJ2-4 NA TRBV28 TGTGCCAGCAGTCGGCCGGGGGCCAAAAACATTCAGTACTTC CASSRPGAKNIQYF
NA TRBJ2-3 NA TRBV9 TGTGCCAGCAGCGTAGGGACTGAACGCACAGATACGCAGTATTTT CASSVGTERTDTQYF
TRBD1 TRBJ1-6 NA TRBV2 TGTGCCACCGCCGGGACAGGGGGAAATTCACCCCTCCACTTT CATAGTGGNSPLHF
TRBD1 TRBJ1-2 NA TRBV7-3 TGTGCCAGCAGCCAAACAGGGGGCCGGGGCTACACCTTC CASSQTGGRGYTF